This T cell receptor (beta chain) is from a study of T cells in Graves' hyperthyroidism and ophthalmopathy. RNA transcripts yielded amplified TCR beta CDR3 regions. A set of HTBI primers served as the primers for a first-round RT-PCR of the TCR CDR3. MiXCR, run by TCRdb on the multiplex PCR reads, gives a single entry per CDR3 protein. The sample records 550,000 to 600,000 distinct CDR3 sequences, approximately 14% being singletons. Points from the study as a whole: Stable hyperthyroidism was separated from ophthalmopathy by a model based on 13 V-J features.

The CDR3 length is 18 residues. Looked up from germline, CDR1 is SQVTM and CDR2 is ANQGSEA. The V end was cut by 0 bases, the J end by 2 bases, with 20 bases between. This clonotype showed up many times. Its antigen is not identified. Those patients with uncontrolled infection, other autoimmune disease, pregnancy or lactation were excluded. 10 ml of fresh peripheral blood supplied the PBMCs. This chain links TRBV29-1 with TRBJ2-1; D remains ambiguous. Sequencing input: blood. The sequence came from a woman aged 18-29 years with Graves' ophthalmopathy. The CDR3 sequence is CSVEDLIEGPIPYNEQFF. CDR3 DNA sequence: TGCAGCGTTGAAGATCTTATAGAAGGGCCTATTCCCTACAATGAGCAGTTCTTC.